The 25 T cell receptor beta chains reported below all come from one sample, sequenced in a study of shared clonotypes between healthy human individuals. Naive CD8 cells lacked CD45RO and underwent positive selection for CCR7, leaving out terminally differentiated effector memory CD45RA+ cells. Repertoires were generated with immunoSEQ multiplex PCR, while TCRdb's copy carries only in-frame clones and drops some. Of about 2,100,000 clones listed, about 92% are singletons. Sequencing input: naive CD8+ T cells from PBMCs. Receptors originate from a young man in good health. Some clones in this sample may be carry-over from other donors' samples.

Comment on this clone: Other DNA sequences in this sample translate to the same CDR3. V usage is TRBV6-5 and J usage is TRBJ1-1; D remains ambiguous. Trimming shortened V by 2 bases and J by 1 base, and 5 bases separated the two germline ends. This CDR3 has 13 amino acids. Germline loops: CDR1 MNHEY, CDR2 SVGAGI. CDR3 in amino acids: CASSYGKNTEAFF. The DNA of the CDR3 is TGTGCCAGCAGTTACGGCAAGAACACTGAAGCTTTCTTT.

This chain links TRBV7-3 with TRBJ2-3, with 7 bases fitting TRBD2. Germline V gives CDR1 SGHTA, CDR2 FQGTGA. Germline trimming cut 1 base from V and 6 bases from J; bases unmatched to any gene: 7. CDR3 length: 15 residues. The CDR3 reads CASSLNGGGADTQYF. The CDR3 DNA sequence: TGTGCCAGCAGCTTAAACGGCGGGGGAGCGGATACGCAGTATTTT.

The J gene is TRBJ2-7, the V gene TRBV4-1; D not certain. The CDR3 is 17 residues long. The ends were cut back, 0 bases at V and 2 bases at J, with 17 bases in the middle. Looked up from germline, CDR1 is MGHRA and CDR2 is YSYEKL. The CDR3 DNA follows: TGCGCCAGCAGCCAAGATAAAGGGATCTACACGGCCTACGAGCAGTACTTC. It is translated as CASSQDKGIYTAYEQYF.

The V and J genes are TRBV5-1 and TRBJ2-1, with 11 bases lining up with TRBD2. Germline-derived CDR1 and CDR2 are SGHRS and YFSETQ. V lost 2 bases and J lost 0; bases outside the gene matches: 4. The CDR3 runs to 17 residues. The CDR3 region has the DNA TGCGCCAGCAGCTTACCGGGACTAGCGGACTCCTACAATGAGCAGTTCTTC. This translates into CASSLPGLADSYNEQFF.

The chain uses TRBV6-1 and TRBJ1-2; unclear D gene. Between the trimmed V and J ends, which lost 0 bases and 4 bases, there was a span of 12 bases. Germline V lookup: CDR1 MNHNS, CDR2 SASEGT. The CDR3 contains 15 residues. The CDR3 loop is CASSEALSYIYGYTF. The CDR3 coding sequence is TGTGCCAGCAGTGAAGCGCTTTCTTACATCTATGGCTACACCTTC.

This chain joins TRBV19 and TRBJ2-5; maybe TRBD2 (5 bases). Trimming removed 1 base at V and 0 bases at J, with 9 bases between. The CDR3 has 15 amino acids. In germline, CDR1 is LNHDA, CDR2 SQIVND (reference sequence). CDR3 coding DNA: TGTGCCAGTAGTATAGTGCTAGCATACCAAGAGACCCAGTACTTC. Its translation: CASSIVLAYQETQYF.

As DNA, the CDR3 is TGTGCCAGCAGCGTAGGGGATAACAGGGGGTTGCGGCAAGAGACCCAGTACTTC. Its protein is CASSVGDNRGLRQETQYF. The chain employs TRBV9 and TRBJ2-5; 8 bases align to TRBD1. The CDR3 is 18 amino acids. In germline, CDR1 is SGDLS, CDR2 YYNGEE. J lost 2 bases, V lost 0 bases, and 12 bases had no gene match.

This clone has more than one count but fewer than ten. The chain joins TRBV29-1 to TRBJ2-2, with a weak D call TRBD2 (5 bases). CDR1 is SQVTM and CDR2 is ANQGSEA in the germline V gene. Trimming removed 7 bases at V and 6 bases at J, with 12 bases between. The CDR3 is made up of 12 amino acids. In DNA form, the CDR3 reads TGCAGCGCCACGACGGGATCCGGGGAGCTGTTTTTT. Protein sequence: CSATTGSGELFF.

Turning to this clone: Other DNA sequences within the sample encode an identical CDR3. The V gene is TRBV7-2, the J gene TRBJ2-7, with 9 bases fitting TRBD2. Germline V gene sequence: CDR1 SGHTA, CDR2 FQGNSA. V was pared by 2 bases and J by 2 bases, with 1 base of the junction left unmatched. This CDR3 has 14 amino acids. The CDR3 spells CASSLLAGAYEQYF. As DNA, the CDR3 is TGTGCCAGCAGCTTATTAGCGGGAGCCTACGAGCAGTACTTC.

V gene TRBV29-1 combines with J gene TRBJ1-1; 10 bases map to TRBD1. There are 14 residues in the CDR3. The V and J ends lost 7 bases and 3 bases, in that order; junction bases with no gene match: 8. Per the germline V gene, CDR1 is SQVTM and CDR2 is ANQGSEA. CDR3 sequence reads: CSASPGQGYTEAFF. In DNA, the CDR3 is TGCAGCGCTTCTCCGGGACAGGGGTACACTGAAGCTTTCTTT.

The chain has TRBV7-3 and TRBJ2-1, with unresolved D. V lost 1 base and J 5 bases, leaving 6 bases between the germline ends. CDR3 length equals 13 residues. CDR1 is SGHTA and CDR2 is FQGTGA in the germline V gene. The CDR3 here is CASSLNLHNEQFF. The CDR3 DNA reads TGTGCCAGCAGCTTAAACTTGCACAATGAGCAGTTCTTC.

This clone was recorded only once. V is TRBV29-1 and J is TRBJ2-5; TRBD1 matches at 7 bases. The better agreement between TRBJ2-7 and the DNA end casts doubt on the J call. The CDR3 consists of 13 residues. Looked up from germline, CDR1 is SQVTM and CDR2 is ANQGSEA. The CDR3 nucleotides read TGCAGCGTTGAATCACAGGGGAACTACGAGCAGTACTTC. Amino acid sequence: CSVESQGNYEQYF.

This chain links TRBV7-6 with TRBJ2-1; 7 bases agree with TRBD2. V lost 1 base and J lost 4; bases outside the gene matches: 7. The CDR3 is made up of 16 amino acids. Germline V gives CDR1 SGHVS, CDR2 FNYEAQ. In DNA form, the CDR3 reads TGTGCCAGCAGCTTAGAGGTGGGAGGGTGGTACAATGAGCAGTTCTTC. As protein: CASSLEVGGWYNEQFF.

The gene calls are TRBV7-4 and TRBJ1-3; D possibly corresponds to TRBD1 (5 bases). This CDR3 is 16 amino acids long. The germline gives CDR1 SGHVT, CDR2 SQSDAQ. Trimming took 4 bases from V and 2 from J, leaving 15 bases between them. The CDR3 protein is CASSSVNTGPGNTIYF. CDR3 nucleotide sequence: TGTGCCAGCAGCTCCGTAAACACAGGTCCTGGAAACACCATATATTTT.

This clone came up once. The chain employs TRBV6-6 and TRBJ2-5; 9 nucleotides match TRBD2. J was trimmed by 5 bases and V by 4 bases; bases with no gene match: 5. CDR3 length: 14 residues. The germline gives CDR1 MNHNY, CDR2 SVGAGI (reference sequence). CDR3 amino acids: CASSFGTSSETQYF. The CDR3 DNA follows: TGTGCCAGCAGTTTCGGGACTAGCTCGGAGACCCAGTACTTC.

This clone was observed a few times. The rearrangement uses TRBV19 and TRBJ1-5, with TRBD1 matching 8 bases. J lost 1 base, V lost 3 bases, and 2 bases had no gene match. The length of the CDR3 is 15 residues. Germline values: CDR1 LNHDA, CDR2 SQIVND (reference sequence). This chain's CDR3 is CASSMTGASNQPQHF. In nucleotides, the CDR3 is TGTGCCAGTAGTATGACAGGGGCCAGCAATCAGCCCCAGCATTTT.

This clone turned up a few times. The chain has TRBV15 and TRBJ2-2; no reliable D call. CDR1 and CDR2 (germline): LNHNV, YYDKDF (reference sequence). The CDR3 covers 13 residues. V was trimmed by 5 bases and J by 7 bases, leaving 11 bases between them. The chain's CDR3 is CATSHLRDGELFF. For the CDR3, the DNA is TGTGCCACCAGCCATCTTAGGGACGGGGAGCTGTTTTTT.

This clone was recorded a few times. This CDR3 is also generated by other DNA sequences in the sample. The chain uses TRBV7-9 and TRBJ1-1, with unresolved D. V gave up 4 bases and J gave up 4 bases, with 7 bases separating them. CDR1 and CDR2 (germline): SEHNR, FQNEAQ (reference sequence). This CDR3 has 12 amino acids. CDR3 sequence: CASSYSGTEAFF. The CDR3 nucleotides read TGTGCCAGCAGCTACTCGGGCACTGAAGCTTTCTTT.

The chain carries TRBV28 and TRBJ1-5, with 10 bases lining up with TRBD1. The CDR3 spans 15 residues. V dropped 6 bases and J dropped 4; count of bases not matched to a gene: 6. In germline, CDR1 is MDHEN, CDR2 SYDVKM. CDR3: CASRRDRGHNQPQHF. The CDR3 nucleotides read TGTGCCAGCAGACGAGACAGGGGGCATAATCAGCCCCAGCATTTT.

The chain recombines TRBV27 with TRBJ1-1; D remains ambiguous. The CDR3 is 16 residues long. The ends were cut back, 3 bases at V and 1 base at J, with 15 bases in the middle. Germline assignment: CDR1 MNHEY and CDR2 SMNVEV (reference sequence). As DNA, the CDR3 is TGTGCCAGCAGTTTCGCCGTGTTTGGCCGGAACACTGAAGCTTTCTTT. Amino acids: CASSFAVFGRNTEAFF.

This clone was seen just once. This chain uses TRBV6-5 with TRBJ1-2; D may be TRBD1 (5 bases). Germline assignment: CDR1 MNHEY and CDR2 SVGAGI. The length of the CDR3 is 14 residues. Trimming removed 4 bases at V and 4 bases at J, with 13 bases between. The DNA of the CDR3 is TGTGCCAGCAGTTGGGCGGAGGGGATCTATGGCTACACCTTC. It translates to CASSWAEGIYGYTF.

J is TRBJ1-1 and V is TRBV28, with TRBD1 identical over 8 bases. The CDR3 extends over 15 amino acids. Germline assignment: CDR1 MDHEN and CDR2 SYDVKM. V shed 6 bases and J 6 bases; nucleotides not matched to a gene: 12. The CDR3 protein is CASRDTQGAGAEAFF. The CDR3 DNA sequence: TGTGCCAGCAGGGACACGCAGGGGGCTGGGGCTGAAGCTTTCTTT.

This chain uses TRBV19 with TRBJ1-5; D gene ambiguous. Trimming pared 0 bases from V and 2 bases from J, leaving 8 bases between. CDR3 length: 15 amino acids. The V gene's germline CDR1 is LNHDA and CDR2 SQIVND (reference sequence). CDR3 sequence (DNA): TGTGCCAGTAGTATAGATCCCCGGGGCAATCAGCCCCAGCATTTT. Translated, it gives CASSIDPRGNQPQHF. Complete variable domain (other parts from reference TRBV19 and TRBJ1-5): DGGITQSPKYLFRKEGQNVTLSCEQNLNHDAMYWYRQDPGQGLRLIYYSQIVNDFQKGDIAEGYSVSREKKESFPLTVTSAQKNPTAFYLCASSIDPRGNQPQHFGDGTRLSIL.

The chain has TRBV7-9 and TRBJ2-1; 7 bases fit TRBD2. Per germline, CDR1 SEHNR and CDR2 FQNEAQ (reference sequence). The CDR3 runs 15 residues. Unmatched junction bases numbered 6, after V lost 5 bases and J lost 2 bases. CDR3 loop: CASSLGLGPYNEQFF. DNA of the CDR3: TGTGCCAGCAGCCTTGGACTAGGCCCCTACAATGAGCAGTTCTTC.

J is TRBJ2-3 and V is TRBV6-4, with 8 bases fitting TRBD2. This CDR3 has 16 amino acids. The V gene end was trimmed by 4 bases and the J gene end by 1 base; junction bases not matched to a gene: 7. Per the germline V gene, CDR1 is MRHNA and CDR2 is SNTAGT. The CDR3 sequence: CASSARGREGTDTQYF. DNA of the CDR3: TGTGCCAGCAGTGCCAGAGGGCGGGAGGGCACAGATACGCAGTATTTT.